This TCR beta chain was profiled in a study of breast tumors, draining lymph nodes, adjacent tissues. Study results and caveats: That most tumor T cells come from lymph nodes remained unproven. Most tumor T cells seemingly derive from lymph node, then expand in tumor.

In regard to this clonotype: No antigen is known for it.

Breast cancer patients provided tissue from their axillary draining lymph nodes. Using its own MiXCR run on the multiplex PCR reads, TCRdb lists one record per CDR3 protein. The table lists approximately 180,000 distinct CDR3 sequences, about 34% of them singletons. Per germline, CDR1 SGHDT and CDR2 YYEEEE. The V and J ends lost 6 bases and 3 bases respectively, with 15 bases between them. The CDR3 consists of 14 residues. The material sequenced was axillary lymph node tissue. This chain connects TRBV5-6 to TRBJ1-1; unclear D gene. This receptor was obtained from a female donor with breast cancer. Some clones in this sample may be carry-over from other donors' samples. CDR3 region: CASTSRGRYTEAFF. In nucleotides, the CDR3 is TGTGCCAGCACCTCGCGGGGTCGCTACACTGAAGCTTTCTTT.